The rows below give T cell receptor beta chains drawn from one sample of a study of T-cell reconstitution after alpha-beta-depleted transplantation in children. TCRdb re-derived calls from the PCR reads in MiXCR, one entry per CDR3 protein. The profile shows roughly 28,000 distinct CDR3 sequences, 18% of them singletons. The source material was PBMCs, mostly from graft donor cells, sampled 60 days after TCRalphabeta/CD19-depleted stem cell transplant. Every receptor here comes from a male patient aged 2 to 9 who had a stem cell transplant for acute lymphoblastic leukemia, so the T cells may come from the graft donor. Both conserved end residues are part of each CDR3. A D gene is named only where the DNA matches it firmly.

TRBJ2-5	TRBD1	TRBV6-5	CASTTGGRETQYF
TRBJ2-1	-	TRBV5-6	CASSFGGLMLRIDEQFF
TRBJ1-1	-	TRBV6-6	CASSYVATEAFF
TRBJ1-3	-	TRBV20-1	CSGTERGNTIYF
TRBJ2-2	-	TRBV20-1	CSARDRGNVGELFF
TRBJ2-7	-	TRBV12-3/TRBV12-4	CASSLEGGLPIEQYF
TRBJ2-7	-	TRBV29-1	CSVGYSYEQYF
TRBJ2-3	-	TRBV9	CASSVGDTQYF
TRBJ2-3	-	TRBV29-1	CSVEGDTQYF
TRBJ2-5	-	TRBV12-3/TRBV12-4	CASSLAEGAQYF
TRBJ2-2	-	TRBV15	CATSRDLGAGELFF
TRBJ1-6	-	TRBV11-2	CASSLDSSHSPLHF
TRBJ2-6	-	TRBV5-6	CASSFWGASGANVLTF
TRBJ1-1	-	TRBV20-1	CSAREVKPMNTEAFF
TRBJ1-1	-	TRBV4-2	CASSQVLSTGVTEAFF
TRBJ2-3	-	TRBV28	CASSLPPPRYTQYF
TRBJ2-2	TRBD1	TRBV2	CASSRTYGTGPTGGNTGELFF
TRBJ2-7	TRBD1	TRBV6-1	CASRIQGAVSEQYF
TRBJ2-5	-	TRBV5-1	CASSSWGQETQYF
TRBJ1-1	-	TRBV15	CATSREKARQAFF
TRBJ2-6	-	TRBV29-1	CSVDVANVLTF
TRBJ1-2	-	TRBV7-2	CASSLIGGYTF
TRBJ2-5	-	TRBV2	CASGVENVVQETQYF
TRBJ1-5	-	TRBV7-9	CASQRGADQPQHF
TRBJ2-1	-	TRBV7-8	CASSLVGVREQFF
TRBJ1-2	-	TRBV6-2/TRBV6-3	CASSIPPGFSGYTF
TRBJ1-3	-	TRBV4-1	CASSLSGNTIYF
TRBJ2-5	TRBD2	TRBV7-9	CASSARLAGFQETQYF
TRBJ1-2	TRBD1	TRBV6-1	CASTGTGRGYGYTF
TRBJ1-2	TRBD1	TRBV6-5	CASSYGTAFLKYGYTF
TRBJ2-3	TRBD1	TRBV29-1	CSVVDRGPTDTQYF
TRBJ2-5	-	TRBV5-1	CASSLGGGAETQYF
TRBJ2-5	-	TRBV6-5	CASGGAYQETQYF
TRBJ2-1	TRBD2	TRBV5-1	CASSLGTSGGGNEQFF
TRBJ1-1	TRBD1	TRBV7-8	CASSSRGQANTEAFF
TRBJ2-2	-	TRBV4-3	CASSQLAPGPRRYTGELFF
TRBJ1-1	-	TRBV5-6	CASSEAWGAPEAFF
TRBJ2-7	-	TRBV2	CASKLGASSSYEQYF
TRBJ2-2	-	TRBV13	CASSLAINTGELFF
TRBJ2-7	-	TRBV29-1	CSVIIPPNYEQYF
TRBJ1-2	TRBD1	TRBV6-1	CASSVGEIRDRGYGYTF
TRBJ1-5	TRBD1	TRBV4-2	CASSLGTGGGSAPLQHF
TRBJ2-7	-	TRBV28	CASSLVNEYEQYF
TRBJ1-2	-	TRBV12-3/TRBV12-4	CASSLPPGVGSTF
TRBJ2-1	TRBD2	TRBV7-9	CASSSRRLAGAYNEQFF
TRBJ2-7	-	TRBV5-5	CASRPSGAIRKQYF
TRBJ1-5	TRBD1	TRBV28	CASSLLIGHPGQVHSNQPQHF
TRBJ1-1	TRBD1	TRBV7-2	CASSLGTGLNTEAFF
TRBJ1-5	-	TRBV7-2	CASSLVLQGQPQHF
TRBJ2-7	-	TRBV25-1	CGPRSGDEQYF
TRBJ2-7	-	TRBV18	CASSPLKAYEQYF
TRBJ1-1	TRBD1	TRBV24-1	CATSDGQDMNTEAFF
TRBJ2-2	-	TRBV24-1	CATSDLGGENTGELFF
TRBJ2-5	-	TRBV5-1	CASSLGQRGQETQYF
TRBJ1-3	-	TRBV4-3	CASRDSSGNTIYF
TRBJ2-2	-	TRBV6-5	CASGAAGELFF
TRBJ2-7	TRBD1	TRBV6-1	CASIGTGGLYEQYF
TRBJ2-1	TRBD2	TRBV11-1	CASSLGGLAGVNEQFF
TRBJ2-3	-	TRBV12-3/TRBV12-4	CASSFLLSEADTQYF